This TCR beta chain was captured in a study of T cell changes during pregnancy in multiple sclerosis. Clones were sequenced by immunoSEQ multiplex PCR, and TCRdb holds only the in-frame ones, with some missing. The sample shows fewer than 55,000 clones, roughly 92% of them seen only once. From germline, CDR1 is MNHNS and CDR2 SASEGT. V lost 4 bases, J lost 6 bases, and 0 bases stayed unmatched. The CDR3 covers 13 residues. The chain combines TRBV6-1 with TRBJ2-1; 10 nucleotides agree with TRBD1. The sample consisted of peripheral blood. The sequence was obtained from a female donor with multiple sclerosis, enrolled in a pregnancy study. The CDR3 loop is CASSGQGANEQFF. CDR3 in DNA: TGTGCCAGCAGTGGACAGGGGGCCAATGAGCAGTTCTTC.